These 19 T cell receptor beta chains originate from one sample sequenced in a study of response to subunit inactivated influenza vaccine. From the RT-PCR reads, TCRdb called clonotypes with MiXCR, one entry per CDR3 protein. The sample has a few hundred thousand distinct CDR3 sequences; 22% are singletons. Sequencing used PBMCs from blood, obtained less than 22 months after vaccination. All receptors come from a man between 50 and 75 years old who received an inactivated influenza vaccine.

The V gene is TRBV9, the J gene TRBJ2-5; TRBD2 matches at 7 bases. V lost 0 bases, J lost 5 bases, and 13 bases stayed unmatched. Germline-derived CDR1 and CDR2 are SGDLS and YYNGEE. CDR3 length equals 17 residues. The DNA of the CDR3 is TGTGCCAGCAGCGTAGCCCCTAGCGCGGGAGTCGGTGAGACCCAGTACTTC. As protein: CASSVAPSAGVGETQYF.

The chain recombines TRBV7-9 with TRBJ1-6, with D perhaps TRBD1 (6 bases). CDR3 length equals 16 residues. Trimming removed 6 bases at V and 0 bases at J, with 12 bases between. Germline V gene data show CDR1 as SEHNR and CDR2 as FQNEAQ (reference sequence). CDR3 in amino acids: CASSGGHGSYNSPLHF. The CDR3 DNA is TGTGCCAGCAGTGGGGGGCACGGCTCCTATAATTCACCCCTCCACTTT. Filled out from reference TRBV7-9 and TRBJ1-6, the complete variable domain reads DTGVSQNPRHKITKRGQNVTFRCDPISEHNRLYWYRQTLGQGPEFLTYFQNEAQLEKSRLLSDRFSAERPKGSFSTLEIQRTEQGDSAMYLCASSGGHGSYNSPLHFGNGTRLTVT.

The chain uses TRBV6-2 or TRBV6-3 and TRBJ2-7; 8 nucleotides agree with TRBD1. The CDR3 runs 16 residues. Germline V gene sequence: CDR1 MNHEY, CDR2 SVGEGT. The V gene end was trimmed by 4 bases and the J gene end by 6 bases; junction bases not matched to a gene: 14. The chain's CDR3 is CASSSRSRGLLREQYF. CDR3 DNA sequence: TGTGCCAGCAGTTCCCGAAGCAGGGGGCTTCTTCGCGAGCAGTACTTC.

This clonotype occurred a few times. The chain carries TRBV5-1 and TRBJ1-2; D is uncertain. The CDR3 runs 14 residues. The germline V gene encodes CDR1 SGHRS and CDR2 YFSETQ. Trimming removed 3 bases from V and 4 bases from J, with 13 bases in between. CDR3 nucleotides: TGCGCCAGCAGCTCCTCGGCGGGAGGCTATGGCTACACCTTC. Its protein product is CASSSSAGGYGYTF. The whole variable domain, filled in from reference TRBV5-1 and TRBJ1-2, reads KAGVTQTPRYLIKTRGQQVTLSCSPISGHRSVSWYQQTPGQGLQFLFEYFSETQRNKGNFPGRFSGRQFSNSRSEMNVSTLELGDSALYLCASSSSAGGYGYTFGSGTRLTVV.

Only a few counts were recorded for this clonotype. The chain employs TRBV24-1 and TRBJ2-3; TRBD1 agrees at 9 bases. With V trimmed by 9 bases and J by 3 bases, 3 bases remained unmatched. The germline gives CDR1 KGHDR, CDR2 SFDVKD. This CDR3 spans 13 amino acids. Here the CDR3 DNA reads TGTGCCACCTTAGACAGGGGGACAGATACGCAGTATTTT. This codes for CATLDRGTDTQYF.

This chain connects TRBV7-9 to TRBJ1-6; D may be TRBD1 (6 bases). The length of the CDR3 is 15 residues. V was cut by 1 base and J by 5 bases, with 9 bases left in between. CDR1 SEHNR and CDR2 FQNEAQ come from the germline V gene (reference sequence). The CDR3 protein is CASSLVGTNNSPLHF. DNA of the CDR3: TGTGCCAGCAGCTTAGTCGGGACAAATAATTCACCCCTCCACTTT.

This clonotype was seen a handful of times. This sequence joins TRBV24-1 and TRBJ2-7; tentative D call: TRBD1 (6 bases). The CDR3 is made up of 14 amino acids. Trimming left V 4 bases short and J 2 bases short, with 11 bases between. Germline CDR1 KGHDR, CDR2 SFDVKD. The CDR3 sequence is CATSEGTRPYEQYF. The CDR3 DNA sequence: TGTGCCACCAGTGAAGGGACACGTCCCTACGAGCAGTACTTC.

The rearrangement uses TRBV4-3 and TRBJ1-5; D call uncertain. The CDR3 length is 15 residues. Trimming cost V 1 base and J 1 base, with 8 bases left between them. Per the germline V gene, CDR1 is LGHNA and CDR2 is YSLEER. In nucleotides, the CDR3 is TGCGCCAGCAGCCAAGGCGCAGGCAGCAATCAGCCCCAGCATTTT. Its protein product is CASSQGAGSNQPQHF.

This clonotype was counted between two and nine times. This chain joins TRBV19 and TRBJ1-5; D gene ambiguous. The V end lost 4 bases, the J end lost 5 bases, and 9 bases lay between the germline ends. The CDR3 sequence is 13 residues long. Germline CDR1 LNHDA, CDR2 SQIVND (reference sequence). The CDR3: CASSKTSDQPQHF. The DNA for the CDR3 is TGTGCCAGTAGTAAGACCTCTGATCAGCCCCAGCATTTT.

This clonotype was detected a few times. This chain joins TRBV5-4 and TRBJ2-5; possible D gene TRBD1, 6 bases. V was cut by 5 bases and J by 5 bases, with 25 bases left in between. This CDR3 region has 17 residues. Germline-derived CDR1 and CDR2 are SGHNT and YYREEE (reference sequence). CDR3 bases: TGTGCCAGCAGATCGGGGTACGGGGTCTACCAGGGGGAGACCCAGTACTTC. This gives the protein CASRSGYGVYQGETQYF.

This clonotype showed up just a few times. The CDR3 DNA reads TGTGCCAGCCGCTTTCCAGGGGGGGAGACCCAGTACTTC. Protein product: CASRFPGGETQYF. The chain couples TRBV6-6 to TRBJ2-5; a weak D match, TRBD1 (7 bases). The CDR3 loop spans 13 amino acids. Germline CDR1 and CDR2: MNHNY and SVGAGI (reference sequence). Deletions cut 8 bases from V and 5 bases from J, with 15 bases between.

The chain couples TRBV20-1 to TRBJ2-5; TRBD2 matches at 8 bases. The trim removed 6 bases at V and 4 bases at J, leaving 7 bases unmatched. Per the germline V gene, CDR1 is DFQATT and CDR2 is SNEGSKA (reference sequence). CDR3 length: 13 amino acids. CDR3 sequence: CSASPAGGETQYF. As DNA, the CDR3 is TGCAGTGCCAGCCCTGCGGGAGGAGAGACCCAGTACTTC.

Only a few counts were recorded for this clonotype. The CDR3 DNA sequence: TGTGCCAGTAGTCCAAGGACAGGGGAGAGTGAAAAACTGTTTTTT. Its translation: CASSPRTGESEKLFF. This chain uses TRBV19 with TRBJ1-4; 9 bases are shared with TRBD1. Trimming at V came to 5 bases and at J to 7 bases, leaving 8 bases not matched to a gene. CDR1 LNHDA and CDR2 SQIVND come from the germline V gene (reference sequence). The CDR3 is 15 amino acids. Filled out from reference TRBV19 and TRBJ1-4, the complete variable domain reads DGGITQSPKYLFRKEGQNVTLSCEQNLNHDAMYWYRQDPGQGLRLIYYSQIVNDFQKGDIAEGYSVSREKKESFPLTVTSAQKNPTAFYLCASSPRTGESEKLFFGSGTQLSVL.

This clonotype was counted between two and nine times. The chain uses TRBV6-2 or TRBV6-3 and TRBJ1-5; perhaps TRBD1 as D (5 bases). This CDR3 region has 17 residues. Trimming removed 0 bases at V and 0 bases at J, with 12 bases between. Germline V lookup: CDR1 MNHEY, CDR2 SVGEGT. The CDR3 loop is CASSYSFRDYSNQPQHF. The CDR3 DNA reads TGTGCCAGCAGTTACTCGTTTCGGGACTATAGCAATCAGCCCCAGCATTTT.

This clonotype was detected only a few times. The chain carries TRBV18 and TRBJ2-5; no clear D gene. From germline, CDR1 is KGHSH and CDR2 LQKENI. V shed 0 bases and J shed 5 bases, with 13 bases lying between them. The length of the CDR3 is 15 residues. The CDR3 DNA is TGTGCCAGCTCACCACCGGATGAGGTGTTGGAGACCCAGTACTTC. Its protein product is CASSPPDEVLETQYF.

A few counts support this clonotype. The chain couples TRBV5-4 to TRBJ1-2, with unresolved D. The CDR3 sequence is 15 residues long. The V end was cut by 0 bases, the J end by 0 bases, with 9 bases between. Germline V CDR1 and CDR2: SGHNT, YYREEE (reference sequence). The CDR3: CASSLASEPNYGYTF. DNA of the CDR3: TGTGCCAGCAGCTTGGCGTCGGAACCTAACTATGGCTACACCTTC.

This chain connects TRBV18 to TRBJ1-1; 9 bases fit TRBD1. Germline assignment: CDR1 KGHSH and CDR2 LQKENI. Trimming removed 2 bases from V and 3 bases from J; junction bases left unmatched: 4. The CDR3 has 15 residues. CDR3 loop: CASSPTTGGHTEAFF. The CDR3 DNA is TGTGCCAGCTCACCAACGACAGGGGGGCACACTGAAGCTTTCTTT. Together with reference TRBV18 and TRBJ1-1, the CDR3 gives the full variable domain: NAGVMQNPRHLVRRRGQEARLRCSPMKGHSHVYWYRQLPEEGLKFMVYLQKENIIDESGMPKERFSAEFPKEGPSILRIQQVVRGDSAAYFCASSPTTGGHTEAFFGQGTRLTVV.

This clonotype was observed at least ten times. The chain carries TRBV3-1 and TRBJ1-2; 7 nucleotides agree with TRBD1. The CDR3 is 17 amino acids. CDR1 and CDR2 from the germline V gene are LGHDT and YNNKEL (reference sequence). Trimming at V came to 0 bases and at J to 3 bases, leaving 10 bases not matched to a gene. CDR3 bases: TGTGCCAGCAGCCAAGAAGGAACGGCAGGGGGACACTATGGCTACACCTTC. Translation gives CASSQEGTAGGHYGYTF.

A few counts support this clonotype. The V call is TRBV6-6, the J call TRBJ2-3; no reliable D call. CDR1 and CDR2 (germline): MNHNY, SVGAGI (reference sequence). V was trimmed by 5 bases and J by 4 bases, leaving 10 bases between them. The CDR3 consists of 13 residues. CDR3 sequence (DNA): TGTGCCAGCAGTAAAGGACGATCAGATACGCAGTATTTT. Protein: CASSKGRSDTQYF.